Below are 5 T cell receptor beta chains sequenced from a single sample in a study of neurological immune-mediated disorders. MiXCR was run by TCRdb on the 5' RACE reads, yielding one entry per CDR3 protein. This sample yields around 37,000 distinct CDR3 sequences, of which around 14% are seen a single time; over 20% belongs to the top ten. The sequenced material came from PBMCs. Receptor source: a woman aged 45-65 years with HTLV-1-associated myelopathy (HAM/TSP).

The sample holds many counts of this clonotype. The chain joins TRBV5-1 to TRBJ1-1, with D uncertain. Germline V gene lookup returns CDR1 SGHRS and CDR2 YFSETQ. V lost 3 bases to trimming and J lost 5 bases, with 14 bases between them. This CDR3 comprises 14 residues. This chain's CDR3 is CASSSVPRGTEAFF. In DNA, the CDR3 is TGCGCCAGCAGCTCCGTCCCCAGAGGAACTGAAGCTTTCTTT.

This clonotype was found many times. The J gene is TRBJ1-1, the V gene TRBV2; D is unresolved. Germline CDR1 is SNHLY and CDR2 is FYNNEI. V dropped 4 bases and J dropped 7 bases, with 10 bases sitting between them. This CDR3 comprises 12 residues. Here the CDR3 reads CASSVLPFEAFF. CDR3 sequence (DNA): TGTGCCAGCAGTGTTTTGCCGTTTGAAGCTTTCTTT.

This clonotype was counted ten times or more. The rearrangement joins TRBV3-1 to TRBJ2-1, with D perhaps matching TRBD2 (7 bases). V lost 0 bases to trimming and J lost 8 bases, with 14 bases between them. Germline CDR1 and CDR2: LGHDT and YNNKEL (reference sequence). The length of the CDR3 is 15 residues. In nucleotides, the CDR3 is TGTGCCAGCAGCCAAGAGCCCGGGGGGCTAGATGAGCAGTTCTTC. It yields the protein CASSQEPGGLDEQFF.

This clonotype was seen many times. The chain employs TRBV20-1 and TRBJ2-5; the D is unclear. V gave up 3 bases and J gave up 2 bases, with 7 bases separating them. CDR1 and CDR2 (germline): DFQATT, SNEGSKA (reference sequence). This CDR3 is built from 12 residues. As DNA, the CDR3 is TGCAGTGCTAGTCCGAGACAAGAGACCCAGTACTTC. It encodes CSASPRQETQYF.

This clonotype has at least ten counts. The rearrangement links TRBV9 to TRBJ2-1, with D maybe TRBD2 (5 bases). Trimming removed 0 bases from V and 3 bases from J, with 10 bases in between. This CDR3 has 15 residues. Per germline, CDR1 SGDLS and CDR2 YYNGEE. The CDR3: CASSVGVDYYNEQFF. The CDR3 nucleotides are TGTGCCAGCAGCGTAGGGGTCGACTACTACAATGAGCAGTTCTTC.